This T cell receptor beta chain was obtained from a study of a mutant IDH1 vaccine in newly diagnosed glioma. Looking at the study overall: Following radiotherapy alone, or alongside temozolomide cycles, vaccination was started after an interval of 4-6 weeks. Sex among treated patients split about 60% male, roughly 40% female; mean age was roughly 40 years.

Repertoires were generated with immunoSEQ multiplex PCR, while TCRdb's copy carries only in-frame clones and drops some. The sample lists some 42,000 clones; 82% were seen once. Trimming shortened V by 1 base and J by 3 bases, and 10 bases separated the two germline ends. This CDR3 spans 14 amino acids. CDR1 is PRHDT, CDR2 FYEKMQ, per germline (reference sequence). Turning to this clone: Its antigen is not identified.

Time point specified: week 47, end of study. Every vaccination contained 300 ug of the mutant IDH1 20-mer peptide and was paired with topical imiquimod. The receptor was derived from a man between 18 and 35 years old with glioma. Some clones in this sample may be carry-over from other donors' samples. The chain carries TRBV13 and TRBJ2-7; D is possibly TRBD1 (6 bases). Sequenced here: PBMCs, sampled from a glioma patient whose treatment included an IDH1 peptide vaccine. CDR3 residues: CASSLVGAGYEQYF. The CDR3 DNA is TGTGCCAGCAGCTTAGTGGGGGCTGGCTACGAGCAGTACTTC.